This T cell receptor (beta chain) was recovered during a study of CD8 T cells in Susac syndrome. Germline V gene data show CDR1 as LGHDT and CDR2 as YNNKEL (reference sequence). The CDR3 spans 15 residues. V was pared by 4 bases and J by 3 bases, with 6 bases of the junction left unmatched. With random hexamers, about 0.45 to 1 ug RNA was reverse transcribed. Using its own MiXCR run on the immunoSEQ multiplex PCR reads, TCRdb lists one record per CDR3 protein. The sample holds just under 95,000 distinct CDR3 sequences, 90% to 95% seen once. This sequence joins TRBV3-1 and TRBJ2-5, with TRBD2 identical over 9 bases. The sequence was obtained from a human donor with Susac syndrome. What was sequenced was CD4+ T cells from PBMCs. The CDR3: CASSPSAGGEETQYF. In DNA, the CDR3 is TGTGCCAGCAGCCCATCGGCGGGGGGGGAAGAGACCCAGTACTTC.